Below, 23 T cell receptor beta chains from the same sample are listed, as sequenced in a study of identical twins. MiXCR, run by TCRdb on the 5' RACE reads, gives a single entry per CDR3 protein. The sample yields under 350,000 distinct CDR3 sequences, roughly 9.7% seen once. These sequences were also reported in another study, on yellow fever vaccine responses in identical twins.

The source material was CD8+ T cells sorted from blood. These receptors originate from a woman under 30 in good health.

The rearrangement uses TRBV6-1 and TRBJ1-5; no clear D gene. Germline CDR1 reads MNHNS; CDR2 reads SASEGT. CDR3 length: 15 amino acids. With 1 base removed from V and 0 bases from J, the gap between germline ends came to 7 bases. The CDR3 loop is CASSEEAHSNQPQHF. The CDR3 bases are TGTGCCAGCAGTGAAGAGGCCCATAGCAATCAGCCCCAGCATTTT.

This clonotype has at least ten counts. V gene TRBV3-1 combines with J gene TRBJ2-7; D gene ambiguous. Germline CDR1 and CDR2: LGHDT and YNNKEL (reference sequence). The CDR3 is 13 residues long. The ends were cut back, 4 bases at V and 2 bases at J, with 9 bases in the middle. In nucleotides, the CDR3 is TGTGCCAGCAGCCTAACCAAGACCTACGAGCAGTACTTC. Translated: CASSLTKTYEQYF.

The chain is built from TRBV4-1 and TRBJ2-1, with 13 bases fitting TRBD2. V shed 7 bases and J 7 bases; nucleotides not matched to a gene: 4. The CDR3 loop spans 14 amino acids. Germline CDR1 is MGHRA and CDR2 is YSYEKL. As DNA, the CDR3 is TGCGCCAGCACACTAGCGGGGGGGCAAAATGAGCAGTTCTTC. Translation gives CASTLAGGQNEQFF.

The J gene is TRBJ2-7, the V gene TRBV28; TRBD1 might be the D (6 bases). The CDR3 contains 15 residues. CDR1 and CDR2 (germline): MDHEN, SYDVKM. The V end was cut by 3 bases, the J end by 3 bases, with 15 bases between. The CDR3 DNA follows: TGTGCCAGCAGTTTTGCTCAGGGGTCTCTCTACGAGCAGTACTTC. Translated, it gives CASSFAQGSLYEQYF.

This clonotype was detected ten times or more. CDR3 sequence (DNA): TGTGCCAGCAGTTTAGGAAGGAACGAGCAGTACTTC. It yields the protein CASSLGRNEQYF. The chain employs TRBV6-6 and TRBJ2-7; D remains ambiguous. V lost 4 bases and J lost 5, with 9 bases in between. The CDR3 loop spans 12 amino acids. CDR1 and CDR2 from the germline V gene are MNHNY and SVGAGI (reference sequence).

This clonotype was detected once. This rearrangement joins TRBV6-2 or TRBV6-3 to TRBJ2-7; D not resolved. The germline V gene encodes CDR1 MNHEY and CDR2 SVGEGT. V was shortened by 5 bases and J by 4 bases, with 12 bases between the two germline ends. The CDR3 is 13 residues long. CDR3 DNA sequence: TGTGCCAGCAGTGACCCGGCAGTTTACGAGCAGTACTTC. Translation: CASSDPAVYEQYF.

This clonotype occurred many times. V gene TRBV29-1 combines with J gene TRBJ2-2; 7 bases match TRBD1. V was clipped by 1 base and J by 6 bases; unmatched bases: 8. This CDR3 is built from 15 residues. From germline, CDR1 is SQVTM and CDR2 ANQGSEA. CDR3 region: CSVEAGTVSAGELFF. CDR3 DNA: TGCAGCGTTGAAGCCGGGACAGTGTCTGCCGGGGAGCTGTTTTTT.

This clonotype was recorded a few times. This chain joins TRBV6-2 or TRBV6-3 and TRBJ2-3, with D possibly being TRBD1 (5 bases). Germline CDR1 is MNHEY and CDR2 is SVGEGT. The V end was cut by 5 bases, the J end by 2 bases, with 11 bases between. The CDR3 covers 14 residues. This CDR3 is CASSLHGATDTQYF. The CDR3 DNA sequence: TGTGCCAGCAGTCTCCATGGGGCCACAGATACGCAGTATTTT.

This clonotype has more than one count but fewer than ten. The V gene is TRBV7-9, the J gene TRBJ1-4, with D possibly TRBD1 on 5 matching bases. Germline V gene lookup returns CDR1 SEHNR and CDR2 FQNEAQ (reference sequence). CDR3 length equals 15 residues. V gave up 5 bases and J gave up 5 bases, with 15 bases separating them. CDR3 DNA: TGTGCCAGCAGCCCGGCCGAGACAGAGAATGAAAAACTGTTTTTT. Protein product: CASSPAETENEKLFF.

The rearrangement uses TRBV4-1 and TRBJ2-7; D unclear. The CDR3 runs 14 residues. CDR1 and CDR2 (germline): MGHRA, YSYEKL. With 0 bases removed from V and 6 bases from J, the gap between germline ends came to 12 bases. In nucleotides, the CDR3 is TGCGCCAGCAGCCAAGATCGTAATCCTAGCGAGCAGTACTTC. Its protein is CASSQDRNPSEQYF.

This chain connects TRBV10-3 to TRBJ2-7; a weak D match, TRBD2 (6 bases). This CDR3 has 13 amino acids. Germline V gene sequence: CDR1 ENHRY, CDR2 SYGVKD. The germline V and J ends were trimmed by 4 bases and 2 bases, with 9 bases remaining between them. CDR3 region: CAISGGVTYEQYF. CDR3 bases: TGTGCCATCAGTGGGGGGGTAACCTACGAGCAGTACTTC.

This clonotype was counted ten times or more. DNA of the CDR3: TGTGCCATCAGTGAGTCGACTAGGTCCCACGAGCAGTACTTC. Translation: CAISESTRSHEQYF. J is TRBJ2-7 and V is TRBV10-3; D is perhaps TRBD2 (6 bases). Per germline, CDR1 ENHRY and CDR2 SYGVKD. CDR3 length: 14 residues. Trimming left V 0 bases short and J 5 bases short, with 11 bases between.

This clonotype was observed many times. This sequence joins TRBV7-9 and TRBJ2-3; TRBD2 matches at 8 bases. Germline-derived CDR1 and CDR2 are SEHNR and FQNEAQ (reference sequence). This CDR3 is built from 16 residues. V lost 4 bases to trimming and J lost 4 bases; unmatched junction nucleotides: 10. The CDR3 here is CASSSPGAGEADTQYF. CDR3 in DNA: TGTGCCAGCAGCTCGCCCGGAGCGGGAGAGGCAGATACGCAGTATTTT.

The rearrangement uses TRBV14 and TRBJ2-3; D remains ambiguous. The CDR3 is made up of 17 amino acids. V shed 1 base and J shed 1 base, with 15 bases lying between them. Germline CDR1 is SGHDN and CDR2 is FVKESK. Here the CDR3 reads CASSQGALSDGTDTQYF. CDR3 DNA: TGTGCCAGCAGCCAAGGTGCTCTTTCTGACGGCACAGATACGCAGTATTTT.

This clonotype was picked up many times. This chain links TRBV10-1 with TRBJ2-2, with 11 bases fitting TRBD2. This CDR3 has 19 residues. Germline V gene lookup returns CDR1 WNHNN and CDR2 SYGVQD (reference sequence). V was pared by 8 bases and J by 0 bases, with 14 bases of the junction left unmatched. CDR3 loop: CASGLELAGGTANTGELFF. The CDR3 bases are TGCGCCAGCGGCTTAGAGCTAGCGGGAGGCACCGCGAACACCGGGGAGCTGTTTTTT.

In its sample, this clonotype was seen a few times. The CDR3 region has the DNA TGTGCCAGCTCCCCGGACAGGCAAGGGAACACCGGGGAGCTGTTTTTT. As protein: CASSPDRQGNTGELFF. J is TRBJ2-2 and V is TRBV7-9; TRBD1 matches 7 bases. Germline V lookup: CDR1 SEHNR, CDR2 FQNEAQ (reference sequence). The CDR3 spans 16 residues. The J segment lost 1 base and the V segment lost 8 bases, leaving 10 bases of the junction unmatched.

Points on this clonotype: One base away lies a much larger clone, so this may be a sequencing read error. This chain connects TRBV20-1 to TRBJ2-7; unclear D gene. This CDR3 contains 13 residues. V shed 0 bases and J shed 3 bases, with 9 bases lying between them. Germline CDR1 reads DFQATT; CDR2 reads SNEGSKA (reference sequence). CDR3 coding DNA: TGCAGTGCTAGAGAACCAACAGTCTACGAGCAGTACTTC. This translates into CSAREPTVYEQYF.

This clonotype occurred many times. The chain links TRBV5-5 to TRBJ2-3; D is tentatively TRBD1 or TRBD2 (6 bases each). The CDR3 covers 14 residues. The V gene lost 4 bases and the J gene lost 4 bases, with 13 bases spanning the gap. The germline gives CDR1 SGHKS, CDR2 YYEKEE (reference sequence). DNA for the CDR3: TGTGCCAGCAGCCCCGGGGGCGAAGCAGATACGCAGTATTTT. It translates to CASSPGGEADTQYF.

This clonotype came up many times. CDR3 DNA: TGCAGTGCGTTGGTCGCCGGGGAGCTGTTTTTT. Translated, it gives CSALVAGELFF. The chain carries TRBV20-1 and TRBJ2-2; unclear D gene. The CDR3 length is 11 residues. Trimming shortened V by 6 bases and J by 6 bases, and 8 bases separated the two germline ends. The germline gives CDR1 DFQATT, CDR2 SNEGSKA (reference sequence).

This clonotype appeared many times. The chain uses TRBV10-1 and TRBJ2-2; 11 nucleotides line up with TRBD2. The CDR3 consists of 18 residues. The trim removed 3 bases at V and 1 base at J, leaving 7 bases unmatched. CDR1 WNHNN and CDR2 SYGVQD come from the germline V gene (reference sequence). The CDR3 nucleotides are TGCGCCAGCAGTGAAAGACTAGCGGGATCCCTGAACACCGGGGAGCTGTTTTTT. Translating it yields CASSERLAGSLNTGELFF.

This clonotype was counted a few times. V and J are TRBV7-3 and TRBJ2-1; 9 positions match TRBD2. Per the germline V gene, CDR1 is SGHTA and CDR2 is FQGTGA. The length of the CDR3 is 15 residues. V trimming: 5 bases; J trimming: 0 bases; junction bases outside the gene matches: 2. As DNA, the CDR3 is TGTGCCAGCAGCATTAGCGGGGGCTCCTACAATGAGCAGTTCTTC. The encoded protein is CASSISGGSYNEQFF.

J is TRBJ1-2 and V is TRBV5-1; 8 bases are a match to TRBD1. Looked up from germline, CDR1 is SGHRS and CDR2 is YFSETQ. J was trimmed by 2 bases and V by 4 bases; bases with no gene match: 4. The CDR3 runs 14 residues. CDR3 loop: CASSTRQGNYGYTF. CDR3 in DNA: TGCGCCAGCAGCACTCGACAGGGGAACTATGGCTACACCTTC. The full variable domain, with the rest looked up from reference TRBV5-1 and TRBJ1-2, is KAGVTQTPRYLIKTRGQQVTLSCSPISGHRSVSWYQQTPGQGLQFLFEYFSETQRNKGNFPGRFSGRQFSNSRSEMNVSTLELGDSALYLCASSTRQGNYGYTFGSGTRLTVV.

This clonotype was seen only a few times. The rearrangement links TRBV2 to TRBJ2-7, with D perhaps TRBD2 (6 bases). Trimming stripped 7 bases from V and 3 bases from J, with 22 bases between. The CDR3 spans 16 residues. The germline V gene encodes CDR1 SNHLY and CDR2 FYNNEI. The CDR3 sequence: CASTPRGGGADYEQYF. In DNA form, the CDR3 reads TGTGCCAGCACCCCTCGTGGGGGAGGTGCGGACTACGAGCAGTACTTC.